This T cell receptor (beta chain) was documented in a study of tumor-infiltrating lymphocytes in primary liver carcinoma. Across the whole study: Patients comprised men and women whose ages fell between 30 and 69 years.

Priming with a constant-region primer yielded TCR beta cDNA from about 540 ng total RNA. Modified slightly, ARM-PCR produced TCR beta libraries over three nested multiplex PCR rounds. With TRBV1-TRBV30 forward primers and a C-beta reverse primer, the first two PCR rounds were run for about 10 cycles each. TCRdb independently ran MiXCR on the multiplex PCR reads; one entry per CDR3 protein. The sample contains 70,000 to 85,000 distinct CDR3 sequences, 70% to 75% of which appear only once. The CDR3 loop spans 11 amino acids. For this clonotype: No antigen is known for it. A junction end diverges from the germline sequence, so it may reflect a read error.

Co-extracting RNA and DNA was done with about 18-33 mg of unsorted bulk tissue as input. Study conclusions and caveats: Blood trailed tumors significantly in top-250-clone fraction (p = 0.039). The study found only about 7.5-25% of top clones in all five tumor regions.

This receptor was identified in a woman in her sixties or seventies with primary liver carcinoma and hepatitis B virus infection. V usage is TRBV12-3 or TRBV12-4 and J usage is TRBJ1-4; D uncertain. Source material: liver tumor tissue from sampling region 4. The subset is: tumor region T4, right-lateral pole. In DNA form, the CDR3 reads TGTGTCAGCATGGGTTTTGAGAAACTGTTTTTT. Amino acid sequence: CVSMGFEKLFF.